These T cell receptor beta chains were read from a single sample in a study of shared clonotypes between healthy human individuals. Clones were read by immunoSEQ multiplex PCR, and TCRdb kept only the in-frame ones, dropping some. The data contain about 2.1 million clones, approximately 94% of them seen just once; the ten biggest clones take up under 2%. Sample: naive CD8+ T cells from PBMCs. These receptors originate from a man aged 18 to 29 in good health. Some clones in this sample may be carry-over from other donors' samples. CDR3s include the opening cysteine and the closing phenylalanine or tryptophan. A D gene is named only where the DNA matches it firmly. Clone size is given for some rows only: seen once, a few or many times, or a class if the clone is expanded.

. TRBJ2-3 TRBD2 TRBV2 CASRLAGEGVDTQYF TGTGCCAGCAGGTTAGCGGGAGAGGGAGTAGATACGCAGTATTTT
. TRBJ2-7 TRBD2 TRBV29-1 CSVEVPSGGRLYEQYF TGCAGCGTTGAAGTGCCTAGCGGAGGGCGACTCTACGAGCAGTACTTC
. TRBJ1-2 . TRBV9 CASSVLDGLNPSGYTF TGTGCCAGCAGCGTATTGGATGGTCTCAACCCCAGCGGCTACACCTTC
. TRBJ2-7 . TRBV29-1 CSVEGSPSGLCF TGCAGCGTTGAAGGGAGTCCCAGTGGGCTTTGCTTC
. TRBJ1-1 . TRBV5-5 CASSLKYVGGNTEAFF TGTGCCAGCAGCTTGAAGTATGTAGGAGGGAACACTGAAGCTTTCTTT
. TRBJ2-5 . TRBV12-2 CASRLSQWGGRLVGTQYF TGTGCAAGTCGCTTAAGTCAGTGGGGCGGGAGGCTGGTTGGGACCCAGTACTTC
. TRBJ2-1 . TRBV2 CASSGDRREQFF TGTGCCAGCAGTGGGGACCGCCGGGAGCAGTTCTTC
once TRBJ1-1 TRBD1 TRBV4-2 CASSQPRRDRGFTEAFF TGTGCCAGCAGCCAACCAAGGCGGGACAGGGGGTTCACTGAAGCTTTCTTT
. TRBJ2-5 . TRBV28 CASSLPLQETQYF TGTGCCAGCAGTTTACCCCTCCAAGAGACCCAGTACTTC
. TRBJ1-2 . TRBV4-1 CASSRTGTRNYGYTF TGCGCCAGCAGCCGGACCGGGACAAGAAACTATGGCTACACCTTC
. TRBJ1-1 . TRBV13 CASSLGTLNTEAFF TGTGCCAGCAGCTTGGGGACTTTGAACACTGAAGCTTTCTTT
. TRBJ1-2 . TRBV12-5 CASGLVRGPWGDYGYTF TGTGCTAGTGGTTTGGTACGAGGGCCCTGGGGAGACTACGGCTACACCTTC
. TRBJ1-1 . TRBV25-1 CATRTATEAFF TGTGCCACCCGGACAGCCACTGAAGCTTTCTTT
. TRBJ2-3 . TRBV27 CASSWGLTDTQYF TGTGCCAGCAGTTGGGGGTTAACAGATACGCAGTATTTT
. TRBJ1-1 . TRBV28 CASRRRGGSTEAFF TGTGCCAGCAGAAGACGGGGAGGGTCAACTGAAGCTTTCTTT